These T cell receptor beta chains were read from a single sample in a study of blood T cell repertoires in COVID-19. Clones were read by immunoSEQ multiplex PCR, and TCRdb kept only the in-frame ones, dropping some. The sample contains about 380,000 clones, about 85% of which appear only once. Sequenced input: peripheral blood. The origin of the receptors is a woman between 18 and 30 years old with acute or convalescent COVID-19. Both conserved end residues are part of each CDR3. D genes are given only for firm matches. Clone size appears in some rows only: once, few, many, or a class for an expanded clone.

v_call: TRBV7-3; j_call: TRBJ2-6; d_call: .; clone_size: .; cdr3_nt: TGTGCCAGCAGCTTAAGCACAGGGGAGGCTGGGGCCAACGTCCTGACTTTC; cdr3_aa: CASSLSTGEAGANVLTF
v_call: TRBV18; j_call: TRBJ1-3; d_call: .; clone_size: .; cdr3_nt: TGTGCCAGCTCACTCGGTACGGTTGTCGGGGGAACTGGAAACACCATATATTTT; cdr3_aa: CASSLGTVVGGTGNTIYF
v_call: TRBV3-1/TRBV3-2; j_call: TRBJ2-2; d_call: TRBD2; clone_size: .; cdr3_nt: TGTGCCAGCAGCCGACTAGCGGTTACGTCGGGCGGGGAGCTGTTTTTT; cdr3_aa: CASSRLAVTSGGELFF
v_call: TRBV2; j_call: TRBJ2-3; d_call: TRBD2; clone_size: .; cdr3_nt: TGTGCCACCCTGCGAGATCCGGTAGCGGGGGCGCAATACCTCACAGATACGCAGTATTTT; cdr3_aa: CATLRDPVAGAQYLTDTQYF
v_call: TRBV9; j_call: TRBJ2-1; d_call: TRBD2; clone_size: .; cdr3_nt: TGTGCCAGCAGCGCGCCTAATAGCGGGAATGAGCAGTTCTTC; cdr3_aa: CASSAPNSGNEQFF
v_call: TRBV5-4; j_call: TRBJ1-2; d_call: .; clone_size: .; cdr3_nt: TGTGCCAGCAGCTTGTACAGGGCAGCTAACTATGGCTACACCTTC; cdr3_aa: CASSLYRAANYGYTF
v_call: TRBV12-3/TRBV12-4; j_call: TRBJ1-6; d_call: TRBD1; clone_size: .; cdr3_nt: TGTGCCAGCAGTTTCGGGACAGTTCCCCTCCACTTT; cdr3_aa: CASSFGTVPLHF
v_call: TRBV5-4; j_call: TRBJ1-3; d_call: .; clone_size: .; cdr3_nt: TGTGCCAGCAGCACCGGGATTAATGGAAACACCATATATTTT; cdr3_aa: CASSTGINGNTIYF
v_call: TRBV19; j_call: TRBJ1-1; d_call: .; clone_size: .; cdr3_nt: TGTGCCAGTACTAACAGAAAGAACACTGAAGCTTTCTTT; cdr3_aa: CASTNRKNTEAFF
v_call: TRBV21-1; j_call: TRBJ1-2; d_call: .; clone_size: .; cdr3_nt: TGTGCCAGCAGCAAAGAAACAGGGGTATTGGGCTATGGCTACACCTTC; cdr3_aa: CASSKETGVLGYGYTF
v_call: TRBV15; j_call: TRBJ2-7; d_call: .; clone_size: once; cdr3_nt: TGTGCCACCAGCAGTCCGTCTTCGAGGAGGGGCACCCTCCCCGAGCAGTACTTC; cdr3_aa: CATSSPSSRRGTLPEQYF
v_call: TRBV7-2; j_call: TRBJ1-2; d_call: .; clone_size: .; cdr3_nt: TGTGCCAGCAGCTCCCTGGTAGGCCCGGAGGGCTACACCTTC; cdr3_aa: CASSSLVGPEGYTF
v_call: TRBV6-2/TRBV6-3; j_call: TRBJ2-5; d_call: TRBD2; clone_size: .; cdr3_nt: TGTGCCAGCAGTCCGGGACTAGCGGGAGTTACAGAGACCCAGTACTTC; cdr3_aa: CASSPGLAGVTETQYF
v_call: TRBV6-5; j_call: TRBJ2-5; d_call: TRBD2; clone_size: few; cdr3_nt: TGTGCCAGCAGCATGACTAGCGATGGAGCGACCCAGTACTTC; cdr3_aa: CASSMTSDGATQYF
v_call: TRBV6-5; j_call: TRBJ1-2; d_call: .; clone_size: .; cdr3_nt: TGTGCCAGCAGTTACGGGGGGGCCGCTGATTGGTACACCTTC; cdr3_aa: CASSYGGAADWYTF
v_call: TRBV9; j_call: TRBJ1-1; d_call: .; clone_size: .; cdr3_nt: TGTGCCAGCAGCGTAGATCCGACGGGGACTGAAGCTTTCTTT; cdr3_aa: CASSVDPTGTEAFF
v_call: TRBV5-4; j_call: TRBJ1-2; d_call: TRBD1; clone_size: .; cdr3_nt: TGTGCCAGCAGCCCCGACAGGGGAGAGTATGGCTACACCTTC; cdr3_aa: CASSPDRGEYGYTF
v_call: TRBV5-1; j_call: TRBJ1-5; d_call: .; clone_size: .; cdr3_nt: TGCGCCAGCAGCTTGGGAGTTGATAGCAATCAGCCCCAGCATTTT; cdr3_aa: CASSLGVDSNQPQHF
v_call: TRBV14; j_call: TRBJ1-1; d_call: .; clone_size: .; cdr3_nt: TGTGCCAGCAGCCTAGGGGTCCAGACAGAAGCTTTCTTT; cdr3_aa: CASSLGVQTEAFF
v_call: TRBV7-3; j_call: TRBJ1-1; d_call: .; clone_size: .; cdr3_nt: TGTGCCAGCAGCTCAAACGGGGAGGCTTCTGAAGCTTTCTTT; cdr3_aa: CASSSNGEASEAFF
v_call: TRBV9; j_call: TRBJ1-4; d_call: TRBD1; clone_size: .; cdr3_nt: TGTGCCAGCAGCGGGCAACAGGGGGCTGATGAAAAACTGTTTTTT; cdr3_aa: CASSGQQGADEKLFF
v_call: TRBV5-1; j_call: TRBJ2-7; d_call: .; clone_size: few; cdr3_nt: TGCGCCAGCAGCTTGACGGAGAGCTCCTACGAGCAGTACTTC; cdr3_aa: CASSLTESSYEQYF
v_call: TRBV28; j_call: TRBJ1-4; d_call: .; clone_size: .; cdr3_nt: TGTGCCAGCAGTCCGAACAGGGTAACTAATGAAAAACTGTTTTTT; cdr3_aa: CASSPNRVTNEKLFF
v_call: TRBV28; j_call: TRBJ2-7; d_call: TRBD1; clone_size: .; cdr3_nt: TGTGCCAGCGACAGGGGCTACGAGCAGTACTTC; cdr3_aa: CASDRGYEQYF
v_call: TRBV3-1/TRBV3-2; j_call: TRBJ2-7; d_call: .; clone_size: .; cdr3_nt: TGTGCCAGCAGCCAACAGTATGATGGGGGGTCTCGTACCGGGAGCCCCTACGAGCAGTACTTC; cdr3_aa: CASSQQYDGGSRTGSPYEQYF
v_call: TRBV2; j_call: TRBJ1-4; d_call: TRBD1; clone_size: .; cdr3_nt: TGTGCCAGCAGTCATACCCGGGACAGCCTTAATGAAAAACTGTTTTTT; cdr3_aa: CASSHTRDSLNEKLFF
v_call: TRBV1; j_call: TRBJ1-3; d_call: .; clone_size: few; cdr3_nt: TGCACCGAATCCGGGACAGGGTATTCTGGAAACACCATATATTTT; cdr3_aa: CTESGTGYSGNTIYF
v_call: TRBV20-1; j_call: TRBJ1-2; d_call: TRBD1; clone_size: .; cdr3_nt: TGCAGTGCTCTCCTAGGGGGCGGCTACACCTTC; cdr3_aa: CSALLGGGYTF
v_call: TRBV13; j_call: TRBJ2-1; d_call: .; clone_size: .; cdr3_nt: TGTGCCAGCAGCTCCCGAGTACTAGCTTCCTACAATGAGCAGTTCTTC; cdr3_aa: CASSSRVLASYNEQFF
v_call: TRBV2; j_call: TRBJ1-1; d_call: .; clone_size: .; cdr3_nt: TGTGCCAGCATTCGGGAAGAAGCTGAAGCTTTCTTT; cdr3_aa: CASIREEAEAFF
v_call: TRBV3-1/TRBV3-2; j_call: TRBJ2-5; d_call: TRBD2; clone_size: .; cdr3_nt: TGTGCCAGCAGCCAAGACGGCGGGGGGGCTCAGACCCAGTACTTC; cdr3_aa: CASSQDGGGAQTQYF
v_call: TRBV19; j_call: TRBJ1-5; d_call: .; clone_size: .; cdr3_nt: TGTGCCAGTAGTCATCGGAGAGATCAGCCCCAGCATTTT; cdr3_aa: CASSHRRDQPQHF
v_call: TRBV7-6; j_call: TRBJ1-3; d_call: .; clone_size: .; cdr3_nt: TGTGCCAGCAGTCAATTCAACTCTGGAAACACCATATATTTT; cdr3_aa: CASSQFNSGNTIYF
v_call: TRBV30; j_call: TRBJ2-7; d_call: .; clone_size: .; cdr3_nt: TGTGCCTGGAGCCTCGGAGGGTGGGCGCCCTACGAGCAGTACTTC; cdr3_aa: CAWSLGGWAPYEQYF
v_call: TRBV10-3; j_call: TRBJ2-6; d_call: TRBD2; clone_size: .; cdr3_nt: TGTGCCATCAGCGCGGGGCTAGCGGGCGTCTCTGGGGCCAACGTCCTGACTTTC; cdr3_aa: CAISAGLAGVSGANVLTF
v_call: TRBV27; j_call: TRBJ1-1; d_call: TRBD1; clone_size: .; cdr3_nt: TGTGCCAGCAGTCCCTGGCTTTTTCGGACAGGGGGCAACACTGAAGCTTTCTTT; cdr3_aa: CASSPWLFRTGGNTEAFF
v_call: TRBV10-1; j_call: TRBJ1-4; d_call: .; clone_size: .; cdr3_nt: TGCGCCAGCGGTAATTTGGGGGGGGCGCGGGAAAAACTGTTTTTT; cdr3_aa: CASGNLGGAREKLFF
v_call: TRBV4-2; j_call: TRBJ1-5; d_call: .; clone_size: .; cdr3_nt: TGTGCCAGCAGCCAAGATCGGGGTCTAGAGGGCCAGCCCCAGCATTTT; cdr3_aa: CASSQDRGLEGQPQHF
v_call: TRBV13; j_call: TRBJ1-6; d_call: TRBD1; clone_size: .; cdr3_nt: TGTGCCAGCAGCTTAGGTTACGGGACAGGGGCCGATTCACCCCTCCACTTT; cdr3_aa: CASSLGYGTGADSPLHF
v_call: TRBV5-1; j_call: TRBJ1-2; d_call: TRBD1; clone_size: .; cdr3_nt: TGCGCCAGCAGCTGGATCAGGGGGGTCTACACCTTC; cdr3_aa: CASSWIRGVYTF